This T cell receptor (beta chain) was captured in a study of cytomegalovirus exposure and HLA in healthy donors. Findings of the study overall: Many donors carried some public TCRs, although rarity characterized most TCR sequences. Among CMV-associated TCR beta chains, most appeared HLA-restricted in a later analysis.

This clone was recorded once. The antigen remains unidentified. The study ran its PCR with 60 Vbeta and 13 Jbeta primers. Methods used by the authors: Approximately 72 million unique TCR beta chains, about 11 million of them shared, were counted by a later analysis. The table came from immunoSEQ multiplex PCR; TCRdb's copy has only in-frame clones and leaves some out. Clone size and V and J calls were adopted from that table, with D and trimming inferred from the DNA. The table lists around 99,000 clones, around 73% of them singletons, with 8.4% in the top ten. Germline CDR1 SGHDN, CDR2 FVKESK. This CDR3 has 15 residues. V lost 4 bases and J lost 5; bases outside the gene matches: 3.

Source material: PBMCs. The chain recombines TRBV14 with TRBJ2-1; TRBD2 agrees at 12 bases. The clonotype originates from a man aged 35 to 55 in good health and CMV-seronegative. CDR3 in DNA: TGTGCCAGCAGCCCACTAGCGGGGGGCCACAATGAGCAGTTCTTC. Translating gives CASSPLAGGHNEQFF.